One T cell receptor (beta chain) is described in this entry. Its specificity is not known. The data originate from a study of T cells after yellow fever vaccination. General study findings and limits: Researchers cautioned that FACS-sorted repertoires could harbor abundant clonotypes contaminating from the bulk population. Detected again after the booster were most primary-vaccination clones, at approximately 96% CD4 and 70% to 90% CD8. The appearance of a small share of clonotypes in both CD4 and CD8 compartments was observed.

TCRdb called the 5' RACE reads again in MiXCR, with one record for every CDR3 protein. The table lists a few hundred thousand distinct CDR3 sequences, around 13% of them singletons. The CDR3 runs 13 residues. Trimming pared 3 bases from V and 8 bases from J, leaving 11 bases between. This chain joins TRBV12-3 or TRBV12-4 and TRBJ2-1; perhaps TRBD1 as D (6 bases). The sequence derives from a man aged 30 to 39 who received the YFV17D yellow fever vaccine. This sample comprised CD4+ T cells sorted from PBMCs, obtained 45 days after the yellow fever booster vaccination. The CDR3 is CASSFQGRDEQFF. CDR3 bases: TGTGCCAGCAGTTTCCAGGGGCGGGATGAGCAGTTCTTC.